This TCR beta chain was sequenced in a study of cytotoxic CD8 clonotypes in ibrutinib-treated CLL. Study context: Across samples, productive templates numbered a few hundred thousand and productive rearrangements reached roughly 98,000 on average.

There are 15 residues in the CDR3. J gave up 4 bases and V 0 bases, and 6 bases lay outside the gene matches. Germline CDR1 reads SGHRS; CDR2 reads YFSETQ. Whole-study findings and limits: Public clonotypes, an uncommon group, contracted or remained stable on treatment.

TCRdb's table, derived via immunoSEQ multiplex PCR, lists solely in-frame clones and lacks some. The sample records roughly 190,000 clones, around three quarters being singletons. With respect to this clone: Its antigen is still unknown.

The clonotype was recovered from a human donor with chronic lymphocytic leukemia. The sequences come from PBMCs, collected after 24 months of ibrutinib treatment. The J gene is TRBJ1-2, the V gene TRBV5-1; 7 bases are a match to TRBD1. CDR3 region: CASSLGGQSFYGYTF. The CDR3, as DNA: TGCGCCAGCAGCTTGGGGGGACAGAGCTTCTATGGCTACACCTTC.